A single sample gave rise to the 2 T cell receptor beta chains below, sequenced in a study of control samples from healthy donors and cancer patients. This table comes from immunoSEQ multiplex PCR, and its TCRdb copy is limited to in-frame clones, with some not included. The sample shows some 140,000 clones, around nine tenths of them seen only once. Sequencing was done on a sample of blood. The receptors stem from a young woman in good health.

The chain couples TRBV3-1 (or the pseudogene TRBV3-2) to TRBJ1-1; weak D call: TRBD1 (5 bases). CDR1 and CDR2 from the germline V gene are LGHDT and YNNKEL (reference sequence). The CDR3 is made up of 13 amino acids. V was cut by 8 bases and J by 7 bases, with 17 bases left in between. The CDR3, as DNA: TGTGCCAGCCAGACAGACTCGGGTGGTGAAGCTTTCTTT. Amino acids: CASQTDSGGEAFF.

This clone has ten or more counts. V usage is TRBV14 and J usage is TRBJ2-2; 12 positions match TRBD2. The V gene's germline CDR1 is SGHDN and CDR2 FVKESK. V shed 1 base and J 7 bases; nucleotides not matched to a gene: 7. There are 17 residues in the CDR3. CDR3 in amino acids: CASSQAETSGSVGELFF. Here the CDR3 DNA reads TGTGCCAGCAGCCAAGCTGAGACTAGCGGGAGTGTCGGGGAGCTGTTTTTT. The full variable domain, in which reference TRBV14 and TRBJ2-2 provide the parts outside the CDR3, is EAGVTQFPSHSVIEKGQTVTLRCDPISGHDNLYWYRRVMGKEIKFLLHFVKESKQDESGMPNNRFLAERTGGTYSTLKVQPAELEDSGVYFCASSQAETSGSVGELFFGEGSRLTVL.